The T cell receptor (beta chain) under discussion was sequenced for a study of blood T cell repertoires in COVID-19 (dated by TCRdb to between 2020 and 2021). Notes on the research overall: Collaborator samples came from the United States, Italy and Spain and covered acute and convalescent phases of COVID-19. The prospective study material was composed of cDNA or gDNA derived from T cells, B-cell-depleted T cells, or PBMCs. The dataset comprised deeply sampled blood TCRbeta repertoires from subjects exposed to, actively infected with, or recovered from COVID-19. A freely available public database, intended as a resource for researchers studying the immune response to SARS-CoV-2, is where the repertoires were released. Samples were obtained from the ongoing ImmuneRACE study (first 160 participants) and from over a thousand subjects provided by 6 global collaborators. A de-identified subject ID, COVID-19 status, age in years and sex were almost always included in the sample metadata. Where available, HLA class I and class II types were obtained from metadata supplied by the sample provider rather than from assay-based typing.

Study-level results and caveats: How much clinical and demographic metadata was included differed by source and by participant, and the metadata was provided uncurated.

Points on this clone: Which antigen it targets is not known. No base quality values were provided; no much bigger clone lies one nucleotide off.

In the prospective study, participants were about 18 to 89 years old, resided in 24 geographic areas of the United States, and were enrolled through a virtual design. In the prospective study, participants were assigned to cohorts based on the clinical history participants reported in a screening survey and a study questionnaire. A participant counted as exposed if, within 2 weeks of entering the study, that participant had been in contact with someone who had a PCR-confirmed or clinician-diagnosed COVID-19 case. In the prospective study, whole blood, serum and a nasopharyngeal or oropharyngeal swab were collected from each participant by mobile phlebotomists. Prospective study participants could optionally give additional blood draws and questionnaires over a roughly two-month period. Blood samples from the prospective study were shipped frozen or at room temperature prior to DNA extraction. Compared with germline, V lacks 1 base and J lacks 0 bases; bases without a gene match: 11. The germline V gene (reference sequence) sets CDR1 to PRHDT and CDR2 to FYEKMQ. CDR3 length: 20 amino acids, cysteine to phenylalanine. Here the CDR3 DNA is all that survives: 60 bases in frame from base 1.

The immunoSEQ Assay, a bias-controlled multiplex PCR, was used to amplify TCRbeta CDR3 regions from genomic DNA. The authors' pipeline ran thus. Within the assay, amplification of reference gene primers was used to estimate how many nucleated cells each sample contained. To quantify the absolute abundance of each unique TCRbeta CDR3 rearrangement, sequence reads were collapsed and filtered. For each sample, productive Simpson clonality was calculated as the square root of Simpson's diversity index over productive rearrangements. TCRdb holds this immuneACCESS table with in-frame rearrangements only. Some clones are missing; in checked studies, unresolved V genes explain under half, and the rest has no known cause. For V, J and clone size, that table is used; D and trimming come from the DNA. This sample comprises 200,000 to 250,000 clones, 90% of them detected only once. The ten biggest clones cover about 15% of the sample.

This receptor was obtained from a young man who had been exposed to COVID-19. What was sequenced was PBMCs or T cells enriched from blood (not recorded which). This chain is built from TRBV13 and TRBJ2-3; 12 bases in the middle match TRBD2. The CDR3 reads CASSLASRLAGVSSTDTQYF. The bases are TGTGCCAGCAGCTTAGCATCTCGACTAGCGGGGGTATCTAGCACAGATACGCAGTATTTT.